This T cell receptor beta chain was identified during a study of response to subunit inactivated influenza vaccine. Looked up from germline, CDR1 is SGHAT and CDR2 is FQNNGV. The CDR3 is 15 amino acids. V shed 3 bases and J 7 bases; nucleotides not matched to a gene: 10. Each CDR3 protein is one row after TCRdb ran MiXCR on the RT-PCR reads. The sample includes about 160,000 distinct CDR3 sequences, roughly a tenth seen only once; the top ten take about a third. The TCR was taken from a man aged 50 to 69 who received an inactivated influenza vaccine. The chain is built from TRBV11-2 and TRBJ2-7, with TRBD2 matching 9 bases. The source material was CD8+ T cells sorted from PBMCs, sampled roughly 24 months after vaccination. The CDR3 loop reads CASSFYSGSLGEQYF. The CDR3 DNA reads as TGTGCCAGCAGCTTTTATAGCGGGAGTTTGGGTGAGCAGTACTTC.